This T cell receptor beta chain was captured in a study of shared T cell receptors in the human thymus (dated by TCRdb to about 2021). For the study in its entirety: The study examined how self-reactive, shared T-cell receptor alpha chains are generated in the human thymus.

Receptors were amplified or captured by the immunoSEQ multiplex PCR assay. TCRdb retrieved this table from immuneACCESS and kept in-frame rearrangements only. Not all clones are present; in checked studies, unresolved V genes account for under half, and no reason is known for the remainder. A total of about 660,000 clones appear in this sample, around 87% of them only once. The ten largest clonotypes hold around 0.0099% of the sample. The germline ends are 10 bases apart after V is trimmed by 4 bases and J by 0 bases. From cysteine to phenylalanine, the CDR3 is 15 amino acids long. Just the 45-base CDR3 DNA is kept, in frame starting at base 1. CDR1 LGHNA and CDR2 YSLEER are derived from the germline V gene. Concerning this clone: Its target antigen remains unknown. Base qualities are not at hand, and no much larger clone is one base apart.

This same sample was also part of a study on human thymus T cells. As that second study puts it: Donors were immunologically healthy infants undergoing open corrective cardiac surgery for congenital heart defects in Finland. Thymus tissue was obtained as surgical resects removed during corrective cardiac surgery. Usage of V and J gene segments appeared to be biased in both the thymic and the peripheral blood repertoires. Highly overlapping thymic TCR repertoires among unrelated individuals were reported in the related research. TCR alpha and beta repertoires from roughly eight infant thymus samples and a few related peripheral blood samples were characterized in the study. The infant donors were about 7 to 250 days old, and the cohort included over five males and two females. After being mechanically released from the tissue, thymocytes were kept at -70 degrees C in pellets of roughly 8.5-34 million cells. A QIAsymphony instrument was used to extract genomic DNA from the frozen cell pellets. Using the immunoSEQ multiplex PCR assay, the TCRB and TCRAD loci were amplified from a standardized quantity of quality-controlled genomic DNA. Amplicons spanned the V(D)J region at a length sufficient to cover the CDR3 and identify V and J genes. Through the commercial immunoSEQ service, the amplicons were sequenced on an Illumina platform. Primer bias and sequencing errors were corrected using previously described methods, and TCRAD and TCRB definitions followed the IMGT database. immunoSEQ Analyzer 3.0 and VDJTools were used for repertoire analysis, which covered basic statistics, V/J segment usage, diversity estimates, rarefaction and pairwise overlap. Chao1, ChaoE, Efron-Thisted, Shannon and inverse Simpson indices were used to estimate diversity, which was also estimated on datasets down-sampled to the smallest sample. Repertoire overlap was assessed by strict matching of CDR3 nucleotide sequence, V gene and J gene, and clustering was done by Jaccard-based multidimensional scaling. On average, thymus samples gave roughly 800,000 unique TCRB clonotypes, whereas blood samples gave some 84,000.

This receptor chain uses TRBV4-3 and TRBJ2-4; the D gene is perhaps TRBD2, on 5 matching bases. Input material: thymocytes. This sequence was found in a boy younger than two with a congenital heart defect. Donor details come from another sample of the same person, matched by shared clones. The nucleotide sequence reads TGCGCCAGCAGCCCCGGGATCCTAGCCAAAAACATTCAGTACTTC. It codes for CASSPGILAKNIQYF.